The entry below gives a single T cell receptor (beta chain) sequence along with its context. Its specificity is unknown. The data were taken from a study of CD8 T cells in Susac syndrome. RNA in amounts of roughly 0.45 to 1 ug was reverse transcribed with random hexamers. TCRdb independently ran MiXCR on the immunoSEQ multiplex PCR reads; one entry per CDR3 protein. The sample carries 120,000 to 150,000 distinct CDR3 sequences, 85% to 95% recorded once. Negative isolation was used for CD8+ and CD4+ T cells, and FACS enrichment was applied to TEMRA cells. Study-wide points: By the study's own acknowledgment, its TCR sequencing and HLA analysis included relatively few individuals.

Trimming took off 6 bases at V and 4 bases at J, with 13 bases between the two ends. This CDR3 is built from 13 residues. The gene calls are TRBV12-3 or TRBV12-4 and TRBJ2-7; no clear D gene. The source is a human donor in good health. Sequenced sample: CD8+ T cells from PBMCs. CDR3: CASSAADGYEQYF. The CDR3 nucleotides read TGTGCCAGCAGCGCGGCAGATGGTTACGAGCAGTACTTC.